This T cell receptor (beta chain) was captured by sequencing in a study of blood T cell repertoires in COVID-19. Turning to the study itself: PBMCs, B-cell-depleted T cells, or T cells were the source of the cDNA or gDNA that made up the material.

Sequenced by immunoSEQ multiplex PCR; TCRdb stores in-frame clones only, minus some. The sample has roughly 70,000 clones, approximately 92% seen once. This CDR3 comprises 13 residues. Trimming took 3 bases from V and 7 from J, leaving 15 bases between them. Germline V lookup: CDR1 GTSNPN, CDR2 SVGIG (reference sequence). The sequence was obtained from a human donor in a cohort sampled during active COVID-19. The chain couples TRBV30 to TRBJ1-2; tentative D call: TRBD1 (5 bases). The sequenced sample consisted of peripheral blood. This CDR3 reads CAWSPGLTFGYTF. The CDR3, as DNA: TGTGCCTGGAGCCCGGGACTTACTTTTGGCTACACCTTC.